One and the same sample provided the 23 T cell receptor beta chains below, sequenced in a study of blood T cell repertoires in COVID-19. The method was immunoSEQ multiplex PCR; TCRdb's version includes in-frame clones alone and lacks a portion of them. This sample has roughly 120,000 clones; 70% to 90% occur once, and the top ten carry over 6.5%. The sequenced sample consisted of peripheral blood. The receptors stem from a woman aged 70-85 years who had recovered from COVID-19.

J is TRBJ1-6 and V is TRBV5-6, with no clear D. V dropped 1 base and J dropped 9 bases, with 11 bases sitting between them. The V gene's germline CDR1 is SGHDT and CDR2 YYEEEE. CDR3 length: 14 residues. The CDR3 coding sequence is TGTGCCAGCAGCTTGTTTGGGCACACTTCACCCCTCCACTTT. Its protein is CASSLFGHTSPLHF.

This chain connects TRBV7-2 to TRBJ2-2, with a tentative D call TRBD1 (6 bases). This CDR3 is 14 amino acids long. The V end was cut by 6 bases, the J end by 2 bases, with 10 bases between. Germline CDR1 is SGHTA and CDR2 is FQGNSA. The CDR3 is CASRDRLNTGELFF. CDR3 DNA sequence: TGTGCCAGCAGGGACAGATTAAACACCGGGGAGCTGTTTTTT.

The CDR3 DNA reads TGTGCCAGCAGTGACGTGGGCAGTATGGCACCCCTCCACTTT. Its protein is CASSDVGSMAPLHF. The genes are TRBV2 and TRBJ1-6; no clear D. The CDR3 loop spans 14 amino acids. V gave up 3 bases and J gave up 11 bases, with 14 bases separating them. From germline, CDR1 is SNHLY and CDR2 FYNNEI.

This chain uses TRBV7-8 with TRBJ2-1, with 9 nucleotides matching TRBD2. Germline V lookup: CDR1 SGHVS, CDR2 FQNEAQ. The CDR3 sequence is 16 residues long. The V segment lost 5 bases and the J segment 7 bases; nucleotides outside the gene matches: 12. CDR3: CASSGGVAGVGNEQFF. CDR3 nucleotides: TGTGCCAGCAGCGGAGGAGTAGCGGGGGTCGGGAATGAGCAGTTCTTC.

The V and J genes are TRBV7-9 and TRBJ1-2, with 7 bases lining up with TRBD1. Per the germline V gene, CDR1 is SEHNR and CDR2 is FQNEAQ (reference sequence). CDR3 length: 13 residues. With 3 bases clipped from V and 8 bases from J, the junction kept 6 bases outside the gene matches. The CDR3 region has the DNA TGTGCCAGCAGCTTCCCCGACAGGGAGGGCTACACCTTC. Protein product: CASSFPDREGYTF. Filled out from reference TRBV7-9 and TRBJ1-2, the complete variable domain reads DTGVSQNPRHKITKRGQNVTFRCDPISEHNRLYWYRQTLGQGPEFLTYFQNEAQLEKSRLLSDRFSAERPKGSFSTLEIQRTEQGDSAMYLCASSFPDREGYTFGSGTRLTVV.

The rearrangement links TRBV4-1 to TRBJ1-5, with 9 positions matching TRBD1. Germline V gene data show CDR1 as MGHRA and CDR2 as YSYEKL. J was trimmed by 7 bases and V by 2 bases; bases with no gene match: 9. This CDR3 spans 16 amino acids. This CDR3 is CASSQTGQGLWQPQHF. CDR3 bases: TGCGCCAGCAGCCAAACGGGACAGGGACTCTGGCAGCCCCAGCATTTT.

The rearrangement uses TRBV7-2 and TRBJ1-5; D not certain. The length of the CDR3 is 15 residues. Trimming left V 3 bases short and J 2 bases short, with 11 bases between. Germline V gene lookup returns CDR1 SGHTA and CDR2 FQGNSA. CDR3 in amino acids: CASSFGGFGNQPQHF. In nucleotides, the CDR3 is TGTGCCAGCAGCTTTGGAGGGTTTGGCAATCAGCCCCAGCATTTT.

The genes are TRBV27 and TRBJ2-3; tentatively, D is TRBD2 (6 bases). The ends were cut back, 3 bases at V and 0 bases at J, with 10 bases in the middle. The CDR3 has 15 residues. Germline V CDR1 and CDR2: MNHEY, SMNVEV (reference sequence). CDR3 nucleotides: TGTGCCAGCAGTTTTTTAGCGGCCAGCACAGATACGCAGTATTTT. Its translation: CASSFLAASTDTQYF.

The chain is built from TRBV5-1 and TRBJ2-7, with 10 positions matching TRBD1. The V gene's germline CDR1 is SGHRS and CDR2 YFSETQ. With 4 bases clipped from V and 5 bases from J, the junction kept 6 bases outside the gene matches. CDR3 length: 14 amino acids. The CDR3 coding sequence is TGCGCCAGCAGCCCCGACAGGGGGCAAAACGAGCAGTACTTC. Protein product: CASSPDRGQNEQYF.

The genes are TRBV28 and TRBJ2-2, with 9 bases fitting TRBD1. Germline values: CDR1 MDHEN, CDR2 SYDVKM. The trim removed 6 bases at V and 7 bases at J, leaving 6 bases unmatched. This CDR3 region has 14 residues. CDR3 coding DNA: TGTGCCAGCAGACTAACAGGGGGCGTCGGGGAGCTGTTTTTT. The encoded protein is CASRLTGGVGELFF.

V gene TRBV19 combines with J gene TRBJ1-4; D ambiguous. The CDR3 runs to 15 residues. Between the trimmed V and J ends, which lost 5 bases and 0 bases, there was a span of 10 bases. The V gene's germline CDR1 is LNHDA and CDR2 SQIVND (reference sequence). The CDR3 spells CASSYRVATNEKLFF. The CDR3 DNA follows: TGTGCCAGTAGTTACCGGGTCGCAACTAATGAAAAACTGTTTTTT.

The chain links TRBV7-2 to TRBJ1-3, with TRBD1 as a possible D gene (5 bases). The CDR3 is 14 residues long. V was cut by 5 bases and J by 4 bases, with 12 bases left in between. The V gene's germline CDR1 is SGHTA and CDR2 FQGNSA. For the CDR3, the DNA is TGTGCCAGCAGCCTCCAGGGTCTCGGAAACACCATATATTTT. Translation gives CASSLQGLGNTIYF.

The sample holds a few counts of this clone. This chain uses TRBV7-2 with TRBJ2-7; TRBD2 matches at 11 bases. The CDR3 spans 14 residues. The germline V gene encodes CDR1 SGHTA and CDR2 FQGNSA. The junction had 7 bases not matched to a gene; V was cut back by 8 bases and J by 4 bases. CDR3 coding DNA: TGTGCCAGCGGCCCCCGGACTAGCGGGTACGAGCAGTACTTC. It codes for CASGPRTSGYEQYF. Combining the CDR3 with reference TRBV7-2 and TRBJ2-7 gives the whole variable domain GAGVSQSPSNKVTEKGKDVELRCDPISGHTALYWYRQSLGQGLEFLIYFQGNSAPDKSGLPSDRFSAERTGGSVSTLTIQRTQQEDSAVYLCASGPRTSGYEQYFGPGTRLTVT.

This clone was picked up a small number of times. V usage is TRBV6-5 and J usage is TRBJ1-1; no firm D call. Trimming took 0 bases from V and 4 from J, leaving 15 bases between them. The CDR3 extends over 16 amino acids. CDR1 is MNHEY and CDR2 is SVGAGI in the germline V gene. CDR3 region: CASSYSRMAPGTEAFF. The CDR3 region has the DNA TGTGCCAGCAGTTACTCTAGGATGGCGCCGGGCACTGAAGCTTTCTTT.

The rearrangement links TRBV30 to TRBJ1-2, with 8 bases fitting TRBD1. The V segment lost 1 base and the J segment 5 bases; nucleotides outside the gene matches: 18. Looked up from germline, CDR1 is GTSNPN and CDR2 is SVGIG (reference sequence). This CDR3 is built from 18 residues. The CDR3 DNA follows: TGTGCCTGGAGTGGGAGGGGGACAGGTATCCCCTCCCGATATGGCTACACCTTC. Translation: CAWSGRGTGIPSRYGYTF.

This sequence joins TRBV5-1 and TRBJ1-6; possibly TRBD1 for D (5 bases). Germline CDR1 SGHRS, CDR2 YFSETQ. The V end was cut by 4 bases, the J end by 7 bases, with 18 bases between. This CDR3 region has 16 residues. CDR3 protein: CASSTLPGQDNSPLHF. CDR3 bases: TGCGCCAGCAGCACTCTTCCAGGGCAGGACAATTCACCCCTCCACTTT.

This chain uses TRBV7-9 with TRBJ2-7; D possibly corresponds to TRBD2 (6 bases). The CDR3 extends over 14 amino acids. Germline CDR1 is SEHNR and CDR2 is FQNEAQ (reference sequence). Trimming removed 1 base from V and 5 bases from J, with 12 bases in between. CDR3 sequence: CASSLVRWGDEQYF. CDR3 nucleotide sequence: TGTGCCAGCAGCTTAGTCCGATGGGGGGACGAGCAGTACTTC.

The J gene is TRBJ1-5, the V gene TRBV9; tentative D call: TRBD1 (5 bases). Germline V gives CDR1 SGDLS, CDR2 YYNGEE. V shed 0 bases and J shed 7 bases, with 8 bases lying between them. CDR3 size: 13 residues. The CDR3: CASSVADRQPQHF. The CDR3 DNA sequence: TGTGCCAGCAGCGTAGCCGACAGACAGCCCCAGCATTTT.

The chain has TRBV6-5 and TRBJ2-2; TRBD2 agrees at 7 bases. CDR1 MNHEY and CDR2 SVGAGI come from the germline V gene. J was trimmed by 5 bases and V by 6 bases; bases with no gene match: 9. CDR3 length equals 15 residues. The CDR3, as DNA: TGTGCCAGCAGCATGGGGGGGACGGGAACCGGGGAGCTGTTTTTT. Amino acid sequence: CASSMGGTGTGELFF.

The chain joins TRBV4-1 to TRBJ2-1; the match to TRBD2 covers 9 bases. CDR1 and CDR2 from the germline V gene are MGHRA and YSYEKL. This CDR3 comprises 15 residues. The J segment lost 5 bases and the V segment lost 4 bases, leaving 6 bases of the junction unmatched. The CDR3 loop reads CASSPRSGSDNEQFF. Here the CDR3 DNA reads TGCGCCAGCAGCCCCCGTAGCGGGAGCGACAATGAGCAGTTCTTC.

The chain recombines TRBV10-3 with TRBJ1-2; 7 positions match TRBD1. The CDR3 has 13 amino acids. V lost 4 bases and J lost 6; bases outside the gene matches: 5. Per germline, CDR1 ENHRY and CDR2 SYGVKD. CDR3 region: CAISVDRDHGYTF. The CDR3 DNA reads as TGTGCCATCAGTGTCGACAGGGATCATGGCTACACCTTC.

J is TRBJ1-6 and V is TRBV6-6, with no clear D. The germline CDR1 and CDR2 sequences are MNHNY and SVGAGI (reference sequence). The CDR3 spans 13 residues. The ends were cut back, 5 bases at V and 7 bases at J, with 9 bases in the middle. The CDR3 spells CASSRKENSPLHF. CDR3 DNA sequence: TGTGCCAGCAGTCGCAAAGAGAATTCACCCCTCCACTTT.

The chain couples TRBV9 to TRBJ1-4; TRBD1 agrees at 7 bases. Trimming took 3 bases from V and 12 from J; bases not matched to a gene: 17. CDR3 size: 16 residues. Germline V lookup: CDR1 SGDLS, CDR2 YYNGEE. CDR3 DNA: TGTGCCAGCAGCGCACGGCTTCACAGGGGCTCAGGGGAACTGTTTTTT. Encoded protein: CASSARLHRGSGELFF.